The 31 T cell receptor beta chains given below trace back to one sample, sequenced in a study of response to subunit inactivated influenza vaccine. MiXCR, run by TCRdb on the RT-PCR reads, gives a single entry per CDR3 protein. The sample yields around 580,000 distinct CDR3 sequences, 13% to 15% seen once. Sequenced material: PBMCs from blood, taken roughly 12 days after vaccination. The receptors here all came from a man aged 50 or older who received an inactivated influenza vaccine.

Only a few counts were recorded for this clonotype. The chain links TRBV12-3 or TRBV12-4 to TRBJ2-7; TRBD1 matches at 11 bases. The CDR3 totals 16 residues. V lost 7 bases and J lost 1; bases outside the gene matches: 9. In DNA, the CDR3 is TGTGCCAGCATGCTCGGACAGGGGGCCATATCCTACGAGCAGTACTTC. It codes for CASMLGQGAISYEQYF.

This clonotype was detected ten times or more. The V gene is TRBV29-1, the J gene TRBJ2-1; 13 nucleotides agree with TRBD2. This CDR3 region has 17 residues. With V trimmed by 5 bases and J by 10 bases, 17 bases remained unmatched. Germline-derived CDR1 and CDR2 are SQVTM and ANQGSEA. The CDR3 sequence: CSVWGTSGITTNGEQFF. The CDR3 DNA reads TGCAGCGTTTGGGGGACTAGCGGGATAACCACCAACGGGGAGCAGTTCTTC.

This clonotype was counted only a few times. The chain joins TRBV12-3 or TRBV12-4 to TRBJ2-2; D not certain. This CDR3 has 13 residues. V lost 8 bases and J lost 6, with 13 bases in between. The CDR3 sequence: CASSRLNPGELFF. The CDR3 DNA is TGTGCCAGCTCCAGGCTTAACCCCGGGGAGCTGTTTTTT.

This chain joins TRBV4-1 and TRBJ2-3, with 12 bases fitting TRBD2. Germline V CDR1 and CDR2: MGHRA, YSYEKL. The CDR3 spans 16 residues. Trimming cost V 4 bases and J 6 bases; bases outside gene matches: 8. The CDR3 loop reads CASSLTSGGWPDTQYF. CDR3 coding DNA: TGCGCCAGCAGCCTGACTAGCGGGGGATGGCCGGATACGCAGTATTTT.

This clonotype was seen a few times. The V and J genes are TRBV7-7 and TRBJ2-5; possible D gene TRBD1, 5 bases. V was pared by 5 bases and J by 5 bases, with 12 bases between. Germline assignment: CDR1 SSHAT and CDR2 FNYEAQ (reference sequence). This CDR3 contains 13 residues. CDR3 DNA: TGTGCCAGCAGCCCCCCCAAGGGGGAGACCCAGTACTTC. This sequence encodes CASSPPKGETQYF.

This chain joins TRBV4-1 and TRBJ2-5; D may match TRBD1 or TRBD2 (5 bases each). The length of the CDR3 is 18 residues. The ends were cut back, 3 bases at V and 2 bases at J, with 22 bases in the middle. The germline CDR1 and CDR2 sequences are MGHRA and YSYEKL. DNA for the CDR3: TGCGCCAGCAGCCATAATTCCCACAGTGGGACCGGGCAAGAGACCCAGTACTTC. Translated, it gives CASSHNSHSGTGQETQYF.

This clonotype appeared a few times. The chain has TRBV29-1 and TRBJ2-3; TRBD2 agrees at 9 bases. Trimming removed 4 bases from V and 6 bases from J; junction bases left unmatched: 8. Germline V gene data show CDR1 as SQVTM and CDR2 as ANQGSEA. This CDR3 has 14 amino acids. CDR3 coding DNA: TGCAGCGTTGGGCGGCGGGGGGGCCTCGATACGCAGTATTTT. Encoded protein: CSVGRRGGLDTQYF.

This clonotype was seen a few times. The chain is built from TRBV19 and TRBJ2-2, with D possibly TRBD2 on 6 matching bases. The CDR3 covers 16 residues. V was trimmed by 3 bases and J by 3 bases, leaving 14 bases between them. Per the germline V gene, CDR1 is LNHDA and CDR2 is SQIVND (reference sequence). The DNA of the CDR3 is TGTGCCAGTAGTATCCGGCGGGGCCCTTACACCGGGGAGCTGTTTTTT. The encoded protein is CASSIRRGPYTGELFF.

The chain couples TRBV23-1 to TRBJ2-7, with TRBD2 matching over 10 bases. Being an ORF, TRBV23-1 has a function that is uncertain. The J segment lost 4 bases and the V segment lost 2 bases, leaving 8 bases of the junction unmatched. The CDR3 is 16 residues long. The CDR3 loop is CASSQSQASGSYEQYF. The CDR3 DNA sequence: TGCGCCAGCAGTCAAAGTCAGGCTAGCGGGAGTTACGAGCAGTACTTC.

In this sample, this clonotype turned up a few times. The chain has TRBV7-9 and TRBJ2-3; 9 nucleotides match TRBD2. J gave up 1 base and V 5 bases, and 7 bases lay outside the gene matches. The CDR3 extends over 16 amino acids. The germline V gene encodes CDR1 SEHNR and CDR2 FQNEAQ (reference sequence). As DNA, the CDR3 is TGTGCCAGCAGCGCCGGGACTAGCCGGCGCACAGATACGCAGTATTTT. Its translation is CASSAGTSRRTDTQYF.

The V and J genes are TRBV4-1 and TRBJ2-7; D gene uncertain. Germline CDR1 MGHRA, CDR2 YSYEKL. V was shortened by 0 bases and J by 1 base, with 7 bases between the two germline ends. The CDR3 has 14 amino acids. The chain's CDR3 is CASSQEAHSYEQYF. The DNA of the CDR3 is TGCGCCAGCAGCCAAGAGGCACATTCCTACGAGCAGTACTTC.

This clonotype appeared many times. This CDR3 is CASSPPGIGEGYEQYF. The CDR3 DNA sequence: TGTGCCAGCTCACCACCGGGTATCGGGGAGGGATACGAGCAGTACTTC. V is TRBV18 and J is TRBJ2-7; TRBD2 matches 7 bases. The V gene's germline CDR1 is KGHSH and CDR2 LQKENI. With V trimmed by 0 bases and J by 4 bases, 9 bases remained unmatched. This CDR3 has 16 amino acids.

There are a few counts of this clonotype. V and J are TRBV9 and TRBJ2-5; no clear D. CDR3 length equals 12 residues. V was clipped by 2 bases and J by 2 bases, with 4 bases between them. CDR1 and CDR2 (germline): SGDLS, YYNGEE. In nucleotides, the CDR3 is TGTGCCAGCAGCGTGGAACAAGAGACCCAGTACTTC. It encodes CASSVEQETQYF. The variable domain in full, completed from reference TRBV9 and TRBJ2-5, reads DSGVTQTPKHLITATGQRVTLRCSPRSGDLSVYWYQQSLDQGLQFLIQYYNGEERAKGNILERFSAQQFPDLHSELNLSSLELGDSALYFCASSVEQETQYFGPGTRLLVL.

The V and J genes are TRBV5-1 and TRBJ2-1; 7 bases fit TRBD2. The CDR3 has 15 residues. The V gene's germline CDR1 is SGHRS and CDR2 YFSETQ. V lost 6 bases to trimming and J lost 7 bases; unmatched junction nucleotides: 13. The CDR3 bases are TGCGCCAGCACCCCAGGGAGGGAGGGCCGGAATGAGCAGTTCTTC. This translates into CASTPGREGRNEQFF.

The chain couples TRBV6-6 to TRBJ2-5; D possibly corresponds to TRBD2 (5 bases). V was clipped by 7 bases and J by 1 base, with 10 bases between them. CDR1 is MNHNY, CDR2 SVGAGI, per germline (reference sequence). This CDR3 has 13 amino acids. The CDR3: CASKEDFQETQYF. CDR3 in DNA: TGTGCCAGCAAAGAGGACTTCCAAGAGACCCAGTACTTC.

V is TRBV10-3 and J is TRBJ1-2, with a weak D call TRBD1 (5 bases). The CDR3 totals 13 residues. Trimming left V 3 bases short and J 5 bases short, with 10 bases between. Germline V lookup: CDR1 ENHRY, CDR2 SYGVKD. CDR3 amino acids: CAISDDRKYGYTF. In nucleotides, the CDR3 is TGTGCCATCAGTGATGACAGAAAATATGGCTACACCTTC.

This clonotype has more than one count but fewer than ten. This chain joins TRBV10-3 and TRBJ1-1; no clear D gene. The ends were cut back, 7 bases at V and 1 base at J, with 10 bases in the middle. The germline V gene encodes CDR1 ENHRY and CDR2 SYGVKD. The CDR3 consists of 13 residues. The CDR3 region has the DNA TGTGCCATCAACGGGCAGGAGAACACTGAAGCTTTCTTT. Translating it yields CAINGQENTEAFF.

The rearrangement links TRBV7-2 to TRBJ2-3; 8 bases are shared with TRBD1. CDR1 and CDR2 from the germline V gene are SGHTA and FQGNSA. CDR3 length: 13 amino acids. The V gene end was trimmed by 3 bases and the J gene end by 5 bases; junction bases not matched to a gene: 1. The CDR3 sequence: CASSFGQGDTQYF. The CDR3 coding sequence is TGTGCCAGCAGCTTCGGACAGGGAGATACGCAGTATTTT.

This clonotype was detected many times. The gene calls are TRBV4-3 and TRBJ2-1, with D perhaps assigned TRBD1 or TRBD2 (5 bases each). This CDR3 spans 16 amino acids. V dropped 4 bases and J dropped 0 bases, with 13 bases sitting between them. CDR1 is LGHNA and CDR2 is YSLEER in the germline V gene. The CDR3 here is CASSPRAGTSYNEQFF. The CDR3 bases are TGCGCCAGCAGCCCCCGGGCAGGGACCTCCTACAATGAGCAGTTCTTC.

The chain is built from TRBV4-3 and TRBJ1-4; D not resolved. V lost 0 bases, J lost 8 bases, and 7 bases lay in between. The CDR3 runs 13 residues. The germline gives CDR1 LGHNA, CDR2 YSLEER. The CDR3 loop reads CASSQERGEKLFF. The CDR3 DNA follows: TGCGCCAGCAGCCAAGAACGGGGAGAAAAACTGTTTTTT.

A few counts support this clonotype. The V gene is TRBV4-3, the J gene TRBJ1-6; TRBD1 aligns across 9 bases. Germline-derived CDR1 and CDR2 are LGHNA and YSLEER. The V gene end was trimmed by 0 bases and the J gene end by 7 bases; junction bases not matched to a gene: 7. The CDR3 extends over 17 amino acids. CDR3 protein: CASSQEIWDRVNSPLHF. CDR3 in DNA: TGCGCCAGCAGCCAAGAAATCTGGGACAGGGTCAATTCACCCCTCCACTTT.

The V gene is TRBV20-1, the J gene TRBJ2-5, with D hard to call. V lost 6 bases and J 5 bases, leaving 16 bases between the germline ends. Germline CDR1 and CDR2: DFQATT and SNEGSKA (reference sequence). The CDR3 loop spans 13 amino acids. CDR3 coding DNA: TGCAGTGCGGAACTCCGCGTGGGGGAGACCCAGTACTTC. Its protein product is CSAELRVGETQYF.

The chain couples TRBV10-3 to TRBJ1-1; no firm D call. V shed 0 bases and J shed 0 bases, with 11 bases lying between them. The CDR3 runs 16 residues. The V gene's germline CDR1 is ENHRY and CDR2 SYGVKD. The CDR3 is CAISESQDRMNTEAFF. The CDR3 nucleotides are TGTGCCATCAGTGAGTCGCAGGACCGAATGAACACTGAAGCTTTCTTT.

The rearrangement links TRBV6-2 or TRBV6-3 to TRBJ1-5; possibly TRBD1 for D (6 bases). CDR1 and CDR2 from the germline V gene are MNHEY and SVGEGT. Between the trimmed V and J ends, which lost 6 bases and 5 bases, there was a span of 14 bases. This CDR3 region has 14 residues. This CDR3 reads CASRTSGGDQPQHF. DNA of the CDR3: TGTGCCAGCAGGACGTCGGGGGGCGATCAGCCCCAGCATTTT.

Only a few counts were recorded for this clonotype. The chain joins TRBV3-1 to TRBJ2-3; D gene uncertain. Between the trimmed V and J ends, which lost 0 bases and 2 bases, there was a span of 6 bases. CDR3 length: 14 amino acids. CDR1 is LGHDT and CDR2 is YNNKEL in the germline V gene (reference sequence). The CDR3 sequence is CASSQEDSTDTQYF. As DNA, the CDR3 is TGTGCCAGCAGCCAAGAAGACTCCACAGATACGCAGTATTTT.

The gene calls are TRBV7-3 and TRBJ2-1; maybe TRBD1 (6 bases). The V and J ends lost 5 bases and 8 bases respectively, with 13 bases between them. This CDR3 has 13 residues. Germline values: CDR1 SGHTA, CDR2 FQGTGA. This chain's CDR3 is CASSPGAWDEQFF. The DNA for the CDR3 is TGTGCCAGCAGCCCAGGGGCTTGGGATGAGCAGTTCTTC. Together with reference TRBV7-3 and TRBJ2-1, the CDR3 gives the full variable domain: GAGVSQTPSNKVTEKGKYVELRCDPISGHTALYWYRQSLGQGPEFLIYFQGTGAADDSGLPNDRFFAVRPEGSVSTLKIQRTERGDSAVYLCASSPGAWDEQFFGPGTRLTVL.

This clonotype was found many times. The CDR3 loop is CSARVAVNQPQHF. DNA of the CDR3: TGCAGTGCTAGAGTGGCAGTCAATCAGCCCCAGCATTTT. The V call is TRBV20-1, the J call TRBJ1-5, with D unclear. The CDR3 covers 13 residues. The germline gives CDR1 DFQATT, CDR2 SNEGSKA (reference sequence). V lost 1 base and J 3 bases, leaving 7 bases between the germline ends.

This clonotype appeared a few times. This chain joins TRBV6-1 and TRBJ2-3, with D hard to call. CDR1 and CDR2 (germline): MNHNS, SASEGT. The CDR3 runs to 14 residues. V was pared by 7 bases and J by 4 bases, with 15 bases between. The CDR3 DNA is TGTGCCAGCATGCGTAGGTCTGGCGCAGATACGCAGTATTTT. Translated, it gives CASMRRSGADTQYF.

The gene calls are TRBV6-5 and TRBJ1-4; 10 bases fit TRBD1. CDR3 length: 17 residues. V lost 0 bases to trimming and J lost 5 bases; unmatched junction nucleotides: 6. The germline gives CDR1 MNHEY, CDR2 SVGAGI. CDR3 sequence (DNA): TGTGCCAGCAGTTACTCCGGACAGGGGGGCCTCAATGAAAAACTGTTTTTT. This sequence encodes CASSYSGQGGLNEKLFF.

The rearrangement uses TRBV4-1 and TRBJ2-3; D unclear. Trimming stripped 3 bases from V and 2 bases from J, with 9 bases between. There are 14 residues in the CDR3. Germline lookup yields CDR1 MGHRA and CDR2 YSYEKL. CDR3 sequence: CASSQHGSTDTQYF. In nucleotides, the CDR3 is TGCGCCAGCAGCCAGCACGGATCCACAGATACGCAGTATTTT.

This clonotype was detected only a few times. This rearrangement joins TRBV5-1 to TRBJ2-7, with TRBD1 identical over 11 bases. Germline-derived CDR1 and CDR2 are SGHRS and YFSETQ. This CDR3 is 14 amino acids long. V gave up 4 bases and J gave up 5 bases; unmatched junction bases: 5. Here the CDR3 reads CASSTRTGGHEQYF. CDR3 nucleotides: TGCGCCAGCAGCACCAGGACAGGGGGCCACGAGCAGTACTTC.